Presented here are 19 T cell receptor beta chains from one specimen sequenced in a study of T-cell reconstitution after alpha-beta-depleted transplantation in children. Researchers prepared the TCRbeta library using unique molecular identifiers, the study reports. In TCRdb, the PCR reads were re-called with MiXCR into one record per CDR3 protein. The sample contains some 840,000 distinct CDR3 sequences, approximately 15% of which appear only once. The source was PBMCs, mostly from graft donor cells, collected 360 days after TCRalphabeta/CD19-depleted stem cell transplant. Receptors were obtained from a male patient aged 10 to 17 who had a stem cell transplant for acute lymphoblastic leukemia, so the T cells may come from the graft donor.

This clonotype was seen more than once but under ten times. The rearrangement links TRBV5-1 to TRBJ2-2; D unresolved. The CDR3 runs to 16 residues. With 0 bases removed from V and 2 bases from J, the gap between germline ends came to 11 bases. Germline V gives CDR1 SGHRS, CDR2 YFSETQ. CDR3 nucleotide sequence: TGCGCCAGCAGCTTGGTGGTAGCAGCTAACACCGGGGAGCTGTTTTTT. Its protein product is CASSLVVAANTGELFF.

This rearrangement joins TRBV4-2 to TRBJ1-2; D is ambiguous. The V end lost 8 bases, the J end lost 4 bases, and 8 bases lay between the germline ends. This CDR3 is built from 11 residues. In germline, CDR1 is LGHNA, CDR2 YNFKEQ. The CDR3 loop reads CASGRLYGYTF. The DNA for the CDR3 is TGTGCCAGCGGCAGACTCTATGGCTACACCTTC.

V is TRBV19 and J is TRBJ1-1; D is unclear. CDR1 LNHDA and CDR2 SQIVND come from the germline V gene (reference sequence). Trimming left V 3 bases short and J 6 bases short, with 5 bases between. The CDR3 has 11 amino acids. The CDR3 bases are TGTGCCAGTAGTATTTTCGCTGAAGCTTTCTTT. Protein: CASSIFAEAFF.

This chain uses TRBV7-2 with TRBJ2-7, with 8 bases matching TRBD2. The CDR3 is made up of 15 amino acids. CDR1 is SGHTA, CDR2 FQGNSA, per germline. The ends lost 2 bases at V and 0 bases at J; junction bases unmatched: 3. CDR3 DNA sequence: TGTGCCAGCAGCTTATCTAGCGGGCCCTCCTACGAGCAGTACTTC. This encodes CASSLSSGPSYEQYF.

This clonotype was counted a few times. V gene TRBV12-3 or TRBV12-4 combines with J gene TRBJ2-1; D gene uncertain. V was cut by 5 bases and J by 0 bases, with 17 bases left in between. This CDR3 contains 17 residues. CDR3 in DNA: TGTGCCAGCAGTCCAAGGCTACTGGTTAGCTCCTACAATGAGCAGTTCTTC. It encodes CASSPRLLVSSYNEQFF.

This chain connects TRBV27 to TRBJ1-2; TRBD1 matches at 7 bases. The length of the CDR3 is 14 residues. Germline V CDR1 and CDR2: MNHEY, SMNVEV (reference sequence). The ends lost 7 bases at V and 2 bases at J; junction bases unmatched: 7. This CDR3 reads CASKRTGANYGYTF. DNA for the CDR3: TGTGCCAGCAAAAGGACAGGAGCCAACTATGGCTACACCTTC.

The chain is built from TRBV27 and TRBJ2-7; maybe TRBD2 (6 bases). CDR1 and CDR2 from the germline V gene are MNHEY and SMNVEV (reference sequence). This CDR3 is 14 amino acids long. V lost 0 bases to trimming and J lost 6 bases, with 12 bases between them. The CDR3 spells CASSLSSGALEQYF. The CDR3 DNA follows: TGTGCCAGCAGTTTATCCTCGGGAGCTCTCGAGCAGTACTTC.

This clonotype was recorded a few times. V is TRBV7-8 and J is TRBJ2-7, with 9 bases fitting TRBD2. The CDR3 loop spans 18 amino acids. The germline V gene has CDR1 SGHVS and CDR2 FQNEAQ. Trimming removed 5 bases from V and 3 bases from J; junction bases left unmatched: 17. CDR3 loop: CASSARGIAGANLYEQYF. CDR3 nucleotide sequence: TGTGCCAGCAGCGCAAGAGGGATAGCGGGAGCTAATCTCTACGAGCAGTACTTC.

The genes are TRBV29-1 and TRBJ2-7, with D maybe TRBD1 (5 bases). Trimming left V 1 base short and J 0 bases short, with 25 bases between. CDR3 length equals 19 residues. Germline V CDR1 and CDR2: SQVTM, ANQGSEA. CDR3 protein: CSVEGRPGLSKASSYEQYF. CDR3 coding DNA: TGCAGCGTTGAAGGCCGCCCAGGGCTATCAAAAGCCAGCTCCTACGAGCAGTACTTC.

This clonotype was found a few times. V gene TRBV7-3 combines with J gene TRBJ2-1, with 7 nucleotides matching TRBD2. Germline trimming cut 2 bases from V and 7 bases from J; bases unmatched to any gene: 8. Germline CDR1 reads SGHTA; CDR2 reads FQGTGA. The CDR3 contains 15 residues. The CDR3 bases are TGTGCCAGCAGCTTAGTGCGGGAGACTACAAATGAGCAGTTCTTC. Translation: CASSLVRETTNEQFF.

This sequence joins TRBV20-1 and TRBJ2-1; 10 nucleotides match TRBD2. Germline V gives CDR1 DFQATT, CDR2 SNEGSKA (reference sequence). Trimming at V came to 0 bases and at J to 2 bases, leaving 7 bases not matched to a gene. CDR3 length: 17 residues. This chain's CDR3 is CSARDPFSGRTYNEQFF. The CDR3, as DNA: TGCAGTGCTAGAGACCCCTTTAGCGGGAGGACCTACAATGAGCAGTTCTTC.

V and J are TRBV20-1 and TRBJ2-3; TRBD1 matches at 10 bases. CDR1 is DFQATT and CDR2 is SNEGSKA in the germline V gene (reference sequence). V lost 6 bases to trimming and J lost 0 bases; unmatched junction nucleotides: 3. The CDR3 consists of 14 residues. In DNA form, the CDR3 reads TGCAGTGCAGAGGACAGGGGGAGCACAGATACGCAGTATTTT. This codes for CSAEDRGSTDTQYF.

The V and J genes are TRBV3-1 and TRBJ2-1; D may be TRBD2 (5 bases). CDR1 is LGHDT, CDR2 YNNKEL, per germline (reference sequence). This CDR3 region has 18 residues. Trimming removed 8 bases from V and 6 bases from J, with 29 bases in between. Here the CDR3 DNA reads TGTGCCAGCTGCCTAAGGGTCCCGTTAATAGCGACTCCCAATGAGCAGTTCTTC. This gives the protein CASCLRVPLIATPNEQFF.

This clonotype was observed a handful of times. The rearrangement joins TRBV27 to TRBJ2-2, with D tentatively TRBD2 (6 bases). The ends were cut back, 6 bases at V and 4 bases at J, with 12 bases in the middle. The CDR3 loop spans 14 amino acids. Germline CDR1 MNHEY, CDR2 SMNVEV (reference sequence). The CDR3 sequence: CASRRGGFTGELFF. In DNA form, the CDR3 reads TGTGCCAGCAGACGGGGAGGATTCACCGGGGAGCTGTTTTTT.

This clonotype was recorded a few times. The V gene is TRBV6-5, the J gene TRBJ1-5; possibly TRBD1 for D (5 bases). Trimming took off 6 bases at V and 7 bases at J, with 10 bases between the two ends. Germline assignment: CDR1 MNHEY and CDR2 SVGAGI. The CDR3 has 12 residues. The CDR3 loop is CASSPGWQPQHF. CDR3 nucleotide sequence: TGTGCCAGCAGCCCAGGGTGGCAGCCCCAGCATTTT.

This clonotype turned up a few times. This chain connects TRBV5-1 to TRBJ2-1; TRBD2 agrees at 12 bases. The junction had 10 bases not matched to a gene; V was cut back by 0 bases and J by 12 bases. This CDR3 has 16 residues. CDR1 is SGHRS, CDR2 YFSETQ, per germline. The CDR3 region is CASSLGETSGGIWQFF. The CDR3 DNA reads TGCGCCAGCAGCTTGGGGGAAACTAGCGGGGGGATTTGGCAGTTCTTC. The complete variable domain, with remaining parts taken from reference TRBV5-1 and TRBJ2-1, reads KAGVTQTPRYLIKTRGQQVTLSCSPISGHRSVSWYQQTPGQGLQFLFEYFSETQRNKGNFPGRFSGRQFSNSRSEMNVSTLELGDSALYLCASSLGETSGGIWQFFGPGTRLTVL.

At least ten counts were recorded for this clonotype. CDR3 sequence reads: CASSGPLYGGEQYF. CDR3 DNA sequence: TGTGCCAGCAGCGGCCCCTTATACGGGGGCGAGCAGTACTTC. The rearrangement uses TRBV9 and TRBJ2-7; D possibly corresponds to TRBD2 (6 bases). The germline V gene has CDR1 SGDLS and CDR2 YYNGEE. The V gene lost 3 bases and the J gene lost 6 bases, with 16 bases spanning the gap. The CDR3 is made up of 14 amino acids.

This clonotype was detected only a few times. The J gene is TRBJ1-5, the V gene TRBV18; D might be TRBD1 (5 bases). The CDR3 runs 16 residues. Trimming removed 1 base from V and 1 base from J, with 11 bases in between. The germline gives CDR1 KGHSH, CDR2 LQKENI. The CDR3 reads CASSPQEGLSNQPQHF. The CDR3 DNA sequence: TGTGCCAGCTCACCACAAGAGGGGCTAAGCAATCAGCCCCAGCATTTT. Supplemented by reference TRBV18 and TRBJ1-5, the full variable domain reads NAGVMQNPRHLVRRRGQEARLRCSPMKGHSHVYWYRQLPEEGLKFMVYLQKENIIDESGMPKERFSAEFPKEGPSILRIQQVVRGDSAAYFCASSPQEGLSNQPQHFGDGTRLSIL.

The chain couples TRBV15 to TRBJ1-2, with a tentative D call TRBD1 (5 bases). The germline V gene has CDR1 LNHNV and CDR2 YYDKDF (reference sequence). Trimming took off 1 base at V and 1 base at J, with 10 bases between the two ends. CDR3 length equals 15 residues. CDR3 amino acids: CATSRARDSNYGYTF. The CDR3 DNA is TGTGCCACCAGCAGAGCAAGAGACAGTAACTATGGCTACACCTTC.